Shown below are 14 T cell receptor beta chains from a single sample sequenced in a study of shared clonotypes between healthy human individuals. Method: immunoSEQ multiplex PCR; TCRdb's copy keeps in-frame clones and lacks some. The top ten hold 0.37% of the sample, which has 2 million to 2.5 million clones, around 90% seen once. Source material: naive CD4+ T cells from PBMCs. As for subset: CD45RA+ positively selected. The receptors originated from a man between 18 and 35 years old in good health. Some clones in this sample may be carry-over from other donors' samples.

The rearrangement joins TRBV29-1 to TRBJ1-4, with D unresolved. The length of the CDR3 is 12 residues. Germline V gene lookup returns CDR1 SQVTM and CDR2 ANQGSEA. The V end was cut by 6 bases, the J end by 3 bases, with 8 bases between. DNA for the CDR3: TGCAGCGTGGTGGAGTCTAATGAAAAACTGTTTTTT. This codes for CSVVESNEKLFF.

V and J are TRBV4-2 and TRBJ2-5; 14 positions agree with TRBD2. The CDR3 covers 19 residues. CDR1 and CDR2 from the germline V gene are LGHNA and YNFKEQ. Trimming took 3 bases from V and 0 from J; bases not matched to a gene: 9. The CDR3 DNA reads as TGTGCCAGCAGCCAGAAGGGGAGGACTAGCGGGAGGTACCAAGAGACCCAGTACTTC. Protein sequence: CASSQKGRTSGRYQETQYF.

The gene calls are TRBV19 and TRBJ2-7; maybe TRBD1 (6 bases). From germline, CDR1 is LNHDA and CDR2 SQIVND (reference sequence). This CDR3 comprises 13 residues. V was clipped by 5 bases and J by 6 bases, with 14 bases between them. The CDR3 loop is CASSPGVPSEQYF. CDR3 coding DNA: TGTGCCAGTAGTCCAGGGGTCCCTTCCGAGCAGTACTTC.

The V and J genes are TRBV9 and TRBJ1-2, with D unresolved. In germline, CDR1 is SGDLS, CDR2 YYNGEE. This CDR3 spans 13 amino acids. The ends were cut back, 0 bases at V and 6 bases at J, with 9 bases in the middle. The CDR3 loop reads CASSVVAGNGYTF. For the CDR3, the DNA is TGTGCCAGCAGCGTAGTTGCAGGCAATGGCTACACCTTC.

This clone was seen just once. The V call is TRBV5-1, the J call TRBJ2-7; 11 bases agree with TRBD2. This CDR3 has 14 residues. Trimming cost V 3 bases and J 6 bases; bases outside gene matches: 5. Germline V lookup: CDR1 SGHRS, CDR2 YFSETQ. CDR3 DNA: TGCGCCAGCAGCTCCGGGACTAGCGGTCTCGAGCAGTACTTC. Translation: CASSSGTSGLEQYF.

This rearrangement joins TRBV20-1 to TRBJ2-1; 7 bases are shared with TRBD2. Germline CDR1 and CDR2: DFQATT and SNEGSKA (reference sequence). J gave up 15 bases and V 1 base, and 3 bases lay outside the gene matches. The CDR3 runs 10 residues. The CDR3 DNA follows: TGCAGTGCTAGAGGAGCGGGACTGTTCTTC. Its protein is CSARGAGLFF.

This rearrangement joins TRBV7-9 to TRBJ2-3; no clear D gene. CDR1 and CDR2 (germline): SEHNR, FQNEAQ (reference sequence). V was cut by 4 bases and J by 0 bases, with 11 bases left in between. The CDR3 covers 15 residues. CDR3 nucleotides: TGTGCCAGCAGCTGGCCCGGCCAGAGCACAGATACGCAGTATTTT. The encoded protein is CASSWPGQSTDTQYF.

The chain couples TRBV2 to TRBJ1-5; 11 nucleotides agree with TRBD1. This CDR3 spans 15 amino acids. V trimming: 5 bases; J trimming: 9 bases; junction bases outside the gene matches: 9. CDR1 is SNHLY, CDR2 FYNNEI, per germline. The CDR3 DNA is TGTGCCAGCAGTTTTAAGGGACAGGGGGATCCGCCCCAGCATTTT. Encoded protein: CASSFKGQGDPPQHF.

The chain's CDR3 is CASSLTSEYTDTQYF. As DNA, the CDR3 is TGTGCCAGCAGTTTGACTAGCGAATATACAGATACGCAGTATTTT. This chain joins TRBV27 and TRBJ2-3; 8 nucleotides match TRBD2. CDR3 length: 15 residues. Germline loops: CDR1 MNHEY, CDR2 SMNVEV (reference sequence). With 3 bases clipped from V and 3 bases from J, the junction kept 5 bases outside the gene matches.

This clone has a single count. As DNA, the CDR3 is TGTGCCAGCAGCTTGGGGGAGGGGGAAACAGATACGCAGTATTTT. It specifies CASSLGEGETDTQYF. This chain uses TRBV7-9 with TRBJ2-3, with D possibly being TRBD2 (7 bases). Trimming took 3 bases from V and 3 from J, leaving 13 bases between them. The CDR3 consists of 15 residues. Germline CDR1 is SEHNR and CDR2 is FQNEAQ (reference sequence).

The chain employs TRBV2 and TRBJ2-7; D possibly corresponds to TRBD1 (7 bases). Germline V gene data show CDR1 as SNHLY and CDR2 as FYNNEI. The CDR3 length is 14 residues. V dropped 6 bases and J dropped 7 bases, with 19 bases sitting between them. CDR3 nucleotides: TGTGCCAGCAGCCGACAGGGAGTGGAGGGGGAGCAGTACTTC. It encodes CASSRQGVEGEQYF.

This clone was detected only once. The chain carries TRBV4-2 and TRBJ2-1, with 7 bases lining up with TRBD2. Trimming cost V 0 bases and J 3 bases; bases outside gene matches: 2. Germline-derived CDR1 and CDR2 are LGHNA and YNFKEQ. The CDR3 totals 15 residues. CDR3 in amino acids: CASSQDPSGYNEQFF. CDR3 nucleotide sequence: TGTGCCAGCAGCCAAGATCCTAGCGGCTACAATGAGCAGTTCTTC.

Note on this clone: Other DNA sequences in this specimen translate into the identical CDR3. The J gene is TRBJ2-3, the V gene TRBV19; D possibly corresponds to TRBD1 (5 bases). V was pared by 5 bases and J by 3 bases, with 12 bases between. The CDR3 totals 14 residues. CDR1 is LNHDA and CDR2 is SQIVND in the germline V gene (reference sequence). The CDR3, as DNA: TGTGCCAGTAGTCGGTTGGGGCCAACAGATACGCAGTATTTT. Translation gives CASSRLGPTDTQYF.

This CDR3 is CASSSYRIPGQGLANTGELFF. The DNA of the CDR3 is TGTGCCAGCAGCTCCTACAGAATACCGGGACAGGGACTAGCGAACACCGGGGAGCTGTTTTTT. V and J are TRBV7-8 and TRBJ2-2, with a tentative D call TRBD1 (9 bases). V lost 4 bases to trimming and J lost 0 bases, with 27 bases between them. The CDR3 loop spans 21 amino acids. Germline V lookup: CDR1 SGHVS, CDR2 FQNEAQ.